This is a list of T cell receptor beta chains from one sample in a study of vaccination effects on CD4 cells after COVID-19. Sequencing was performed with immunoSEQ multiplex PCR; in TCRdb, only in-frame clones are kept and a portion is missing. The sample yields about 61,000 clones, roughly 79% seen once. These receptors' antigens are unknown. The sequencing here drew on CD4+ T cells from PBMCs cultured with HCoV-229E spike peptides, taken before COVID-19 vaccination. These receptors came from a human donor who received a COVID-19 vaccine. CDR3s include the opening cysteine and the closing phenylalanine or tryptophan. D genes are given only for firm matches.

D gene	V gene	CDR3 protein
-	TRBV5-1	CASSLSRVANEQFF
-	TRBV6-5	CASSMVGSTDTQYF
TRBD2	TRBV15	CATSRDMTSGADTQYF
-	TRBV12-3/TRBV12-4	CASSLTDNQPQHF
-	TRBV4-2	CASSQGPSPNYGYTF
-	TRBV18	CASGQQETQYF
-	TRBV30	CAWSGYAEAFF
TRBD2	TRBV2	CASSPLAGGTDTQYF
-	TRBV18	CASSPVLGDTIYF
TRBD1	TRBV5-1	CASSPQGAAGRETQYF
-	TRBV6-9	CASSYSRARPGQPQHF
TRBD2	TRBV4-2	CASSPRVAGGLNTGELFF
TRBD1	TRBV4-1	CASTTGQGAPTEAFF
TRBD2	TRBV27	CASSFGLAQETQYF
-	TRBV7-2	CASKPRSNYGYTF
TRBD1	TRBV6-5	CASSYAYYRGEETQYF
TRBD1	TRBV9	CASSPRTGLLQHGNEKLFF
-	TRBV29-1	CSTRGAPRSSGYTF
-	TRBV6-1	CASSEAGGINQPQHF
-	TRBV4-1	CASSHPKEVRARGYTF
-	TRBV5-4	CASSSDRYNEQFF
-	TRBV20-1	CSAREVNEQFF
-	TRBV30	CAWMTANYGYTF
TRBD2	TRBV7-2	CASTTQQAGLASETQYF
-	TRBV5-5	CASSLGVGNMDDYTF
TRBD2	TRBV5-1	CASRRTSGAETQYF
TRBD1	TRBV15	CATSKTWTGSYPGELFF
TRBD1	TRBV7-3	CASSPRRDRGDARSGNTIYF